These 27 T cell receptor beta chains were sequenced from one sample in a study of early T cells in non-severe SARS-CoV-2 infection. TCRdb used MiXCR to reprocess the 5' RACE reads, holding one entry per CDR3 protein. The sample lists 98,000 or so distinct CDR3 sequences; roughly 11% were seen once. Specimen: whole blood. These receptors were taken from an adult who was a healthcare worker with PCR-confirmed SARS-CoV-2 infection or an uninfected control (not recorded which).

This clonotype was seen at least ten times. The gene calls are TRBV12-5 and TRBJ1-5; 7 positions agree with TRBD1. V lost 4 bases, J lost 3 bases, and 12 bases stayed unmatched. The CDR3 runs to 17 residues. CDR1 and CDR2 (germline): LGHNT, FRNRAP. The CDR3 spells CASGSFSRQGDNQPQHF. The CDR3 DNA is TGTGCTAGTGGTTCCTTTTCCCGACAGGGAGACAATCAGCCCCAGCATTTT.

In this sample, this clonotype turned up a few times. V is TRBV12-3 or TRBV12-4 and J is TRBJ2-1; D is unresolved. V was pared by 3 bases and J by 3 bases, with 6 bases between. This CDR3 spans 13 amino acids. CDR3 DNA: TGTGCCAGCAGTTTTACCGACTACAATGAGCAGTTCTTC. Translation: CASSFTDYNEQFF.

This chain's CDR3 is CASSVDGRYNSPLHF. DNA for the CDR3: TGTGCCAGCAGTGTTGACGGCCGCTATAATTCACCCCTCCACTTT. The V and J genes are TRBV6-1 and TRBJ1-6; D remains unclear. CDR1 and CDR2 from the germline V gene are MNHNS and SASEGT. The CDR3 runs to 15 residues. V gave up 4 bases and J gave up 3 bases, with 10 bases separating them.

The chain recombines TRBV6-5 with TRBJ2-7; no clear D. The CDR3 sequence is 11 residues long. Germline CDR1 MNHEY, CDR2 SVGAGI. V lost 8 bases and J 1 base, leaving 6 bases between the germline ends. CDR3 residues: CASGRSYEQYF. The CDR3 DNA is TGTGCCAGCGGCCGTTCCTACGAGCAGTACTTC.

This chain uses TRBV12-3 or TRBV12-4 with TRBJ1-6; weak D call: TRBD1 (5 bases). This CDR3 is 18 amino acids long. V dropped 3 bases and J dropped 0 bases, with 15 bases sitting between them. The CDR3, as DNA: TGTGCCAGCAGTTTCCCCGGGACGGCGAGCTCCTATAATTCACCCCTCCACTTT. Translating it yields CASSFPGTASSYNSPLHF.

This clonotype was counted many times. The chain uses TRBV6-1 and TRBJ2-5; the match to TRBD2 covers 10 bases. The CDR3 extends over 17 amino acids. The J segment lost 4 bases and the V segment lost 3 bases, leaving 11 bases of the junction unmatched. Germline V gene lookup returns CDR1 MNHNS and CDR2 SASEGT. Here the CDR3 DNA reads TGTGCCAGCAGTGATAGATCTAGCGGGGGCTTTGGAGAGACCCAGTACTTC. Its translation: CASSDRSSGGFGETQYF.

This chain joins TRBV3-1 and TRBJ1-1; 7 nucleotides line up with TRBD1. The CDR3 length is 13 residues. The germline V gene has CDR1 LGHDT and CDR2 YNNKEL (reference sequence). The J segment lost 4 bases and the V segment lost 3 bases, leaving 2 bases of the junction unmatched. CDR3 loop: CASSQPGGTEAFF. CDR3 DNA: TGTGCCAGCAGCCAGCCAGGGGGCACTGAAGCTTTCTTT.

For the CDR3, the DNA is TGCAGCTCCGGAGTACGCTCCTACAATGAGCAGTTCTTC. It codes for CSSGVRSYNEQFF. The chain couples TRBV29-1 to TRBJ2-1; D gene ambiguous. The germline gives CDR1 SQVTM, CDR2 ANQGSEA. Trimming left V 8 bases short and J 0 bases short, with 11 bases between. The CDR3 consists of 13 residues.

This clonotype was counted many times. The chain has TRBV10-2 and TRBJ1-1; D uncertain. Trimming cost V 4 bases and J 6 bases, with 3 bases left between them. The CDR3 loop spans 10 amino acids. Germline loops: CDR1 WSHSY, CDR2 SAAADI. CDR3 protein: CASSGAEAFF. CDR3 DNA: TGCGCCAGCAGTGGTGCTGAAGCTTTCTTT.

The V gene is TRBV20-1, the J gene TRBJ1-1; 10 nucleotides align to TRBD1. CDR3 length: 14 amino acids. V gave up 0 bases and J gave up 8 bases; unmatched junction bases: 6. CDR1 is DFQATT, CDR2 SNEGSKA, per germline (reference sequence). The CDR3 DNA is TGCAGTGCTAGAGATAATGGGGACAGGGGCGAAGCTTTCTTT. This encodes CSARDNGDRGEAFF.

A few counts support this clonotype. The V and J genes are TRBV7-2 and TRBJ1-5; D gene ambiguous. The CDR3 sequence is 12 residues long. Between the trimmed V and J ends, which lost 2 bases and 4 bases, there was a span of 3 bases. Germline CDR1 reads SGHTA; CDR2 reads FQGNSA. Here the CDR3 DNA reads TGTGCCAGCAGCTTATATAATCAGCCCCAGCATTTT. Translating gives CASSLYNQPQHF.

This clonotype was recorded at least ten times. The junction and the germline gene differ at one end; a read error may be behind it. This chain links TRBV12-3 or TRBV12-4 with TRBJ1-1; no clear D gene. The CDR3 has 14 amino acids. The CDR3, as DNA: TGTGCCAGCAGTTTGTGGGTTTCGAACACTGAAGTTTTCTTT. Translation gives CASSLWVSNTEVFF.

This clonotype was recorded a few times. This chain joins TRBV27 and TRBJ1-2; 9 bases align to TRBD1. The CDR3 runs 15 residues. Germline CDR1 reads MNHEY; CDR2 reads SMNVEV (reference sequence). J gave up 3 bases and V 5 bases, and 7 bases lay outside the gene matches. The CDR3 region has the DNA TGTGCCAGCAGTCCGGGACAGGGCCGCTACTATGGCTACACCTTC. It codes for CASSPGQGRYYGYTF.

Many counts were recorded for this clonotype. The CDR3 reads CSARRGNANTGELFF. The CDR3, as DNA: TGCAGTGCTCGGCGGGGGAACGCGAACACCGGGGAGCTGTTTTTT. The V call is TRBV20-1, the J call TRBJ2-2; 7 nucleotides match TRBD2. The CDR3 runs to 15 residues. Unmatched junction bases numbered 6, after V lost 5 bases and J lost 0 bases. Germline V CDR1 and CDR2: DFQATT, SNEGSKA (reference sequence).

This clonotype was detected only a few times. This rearrangement joins TRBV6-5 to TRBJ1-1; no reliable D call. Germline CDR1 is MNHEY and CDR2 is SVGAGI. The CDR3 sequence is 14 residues long. Trimming removed 2 bases from V and 8 bases from J, with 15 bases in between. CDR3 region: CASSYTPSSPEAFF. The CDR3 DNA follows: TGTGCCAGCAGTTACACCCCGAGTTCACCCGAAGCTTTCTTT.

The sample holds many counts of this clonotype. The chain carries TRBV4-1 and TRBJ1-1, with 12 bases that match TRBD1. This CDR3 is built from 15 residues. Germline V gene data show CDR1 as MGHRA and CDR2 as YSYEKL. V lost 4 bases, J lost 6 bases, and 6 bases stayed unmatched. For the CDR3, the DNA is TGCGCCAGCAGCCCCCGGGACAGGGGGCAGGCTGAAGCTTTCTTT. Residues: CASSPRDRGQAEAFF.

This chain connects TRBV30 to TRBJ1-5, with TRBD1 matching over 8 bases. Germline CDR1 reads GTSNPN; CDR2 reads SVGIG (reference sequence). The CDR3 runs to 13 residues. The V and J ends lost 5 bases and 7 bases, in that order; junction bases with no gene match: 7. CDR3 nucleotides: TGTGCCTGGGGAGACAGGGGAGGGCAGCCCCAGCATTTT. This translates into CAWGDRGGQPQHF.

The sample holds many counts of this clonotype. The rearrangement uses TRBV7-8 and TRBJ1-1, with TRBD1 matching over 7 bases. Germline loops: CDR1 SGHVS, CDR2 FQNEAQ. This CDR3 region has 14 residues. V shed 6 bases, J shed 2 bases, and the junction held 6 bases outside the gene matches. The CDR3 is CASRSGTVNTEAFF. The DNA for the CDR3 is TGTGCCAGCAGGTCCGGGACAGTTAACACTGAAGCTTTCTTT. Using reference TRBV7-8 and TRBJ1-1 for the parts outside the CDR3, the full variable domain is GAGVSQSPRYKVAKRGQDVALRCDPISGHVSLFWYQQALGQGPEFLTYFQNEAQLDKSGLPSDRFFAERPEGSVSTLKIQRTQQEDSAVYLCASRSGTVNTEAFFGQGTRLTVV.

This clonotype was recorded many times. The gene calls are TRBV5-1 and TRBJ1-5, with unresolved D. This CDR3 region has 15 residues. Germline V gives CDR1 SGHRS, CDR2 YFSETQ. Trimming took 4 bases from V and 3 from J, leaving 14 bases between them. The chain's CDR3 is CASSPDGRNNQPQHF. CDR3 nucleotides: TGCGCCAGCAGCCCGGATGGCAGGAACAATCAGCCCCAGCATTTT.

This clonotype was seen a handful of times. This chain links TRBV6-5 with TRBJ1-2; TRBD1 matches 9 bases. CDR3 length: 16 residues. The trim removed 7 bases at V and 4 bases at J, leaving 13 bases unmatched. Germline V lookup: CDR1 MNHEY, CDR2 SVGAGI. CDR3 bases: TGTGCCAGCATCCAGCCGGGACAGGGTCTTGGCTATGGCTACACCTTC. It yields the protein CASIQPGQGLGYGYTF.

This clonotype was observed a handful of times. The rearrangement joins TRBV20-1 to TRBJ1-1, with unresolved D. The ends were cut back, 3 bases at V and 8 bases at J, with 22 bases in the middle. CDR3 size: 15 residues. Germline assignment: CDR1 DFQATT and CDR2 SNEGSKA (reference sequence). The CDR3 loop reads CSARNPAHFREEAFF. In DNA, the CDR3 is TGCAGTGCTAGGAATCCCGCTCATTTCCGGGAAGAAGCTTTCTTT.

This clonotype appeared many times. The chain links TRBV28 to TRBJ2-7, with TRBD1 matching 8 bases. With 6 bases clipped from V and 5 bases from J, the junction kept 3 bases outside the gene matches. Germline-derived CDR1 and CDR2 are MDHEN and SYDVKM. This CDR3 spans 12 amino acids. CDR3 sequence: CASSWTGNEQYF. As DNA, the CDR3 is TGTGCCAGCAGCTGGACAGGGAACGAGCAGTACTTC.

The V gene is TRBV5-1, the J gene TRBJ2-7; D possibly uses TRBD1 or TRBD2 (5 bases each). CDR3 length: 14 amino acids. Trimming took 4 bases from V and 0 from J, leaving 11 bases between them. CDR1 and CDR2 from the germline V gene are SGHRS and YFSETQ. The CDR3 loop is CASSRDLSSYEQYF. CDR3 in DNA: TGCGCCAGCAGCCGGGACCTGAGCTCCTACGAGCAGTACTTC.

The chain is built from TRBV29-1 and TRBJ2-1, with 11 bases identical to TRBD2. The V gene end was trimmed by 1 base and the J gene end by 6 bases; junction bases not matched to a gene: 11. The germline V gene encodes CDR1 SQVTM and CDR2 ANQGSEA. This CDR3 region has 17 residues. CDR3 DNA: TGCAGCGTTGAAGCAACCGGGACTAGCGGAGAGGGCAATGAGCAGTTCTTC. Amino acids: CSVEATGTSGEGNEQFF.

At least ten counts were recorded for this clonotype. The J gene is TRBJ1-1, the V gene TRBV12-3 or TRBV12-4, with D possibly TRBD1 on 5 matching bases. Trimming removed 2 bases from V and 1 base from J, with 23 bases in between. This CDR3 has 19 amino acids. The CDR3 sequence is CASSLRGRGMAMWNTEAFF. The CDR3 DNA sequence: TGTGCCAGCAGTTTAAGGGGACGGGGGATGGCCATGTGGAACACTGAAGCTTTCTTT.

This chain connects TRBV3-1 to TRBJ2-1; a weak D match, TRBD1 (6 bases). Trimming pared 0 bases from V and 10 bases from J, leaving 22 bases between. The CDR3 loop spans 17 amino acids. Germline assignment: CDR1 LGHDT and CDR2 YNNKEL (reference sequence). For the CDR3, the DNA is TGTGCCAGCAGCCAAGAGTTGGTGTGGGACAAAGGACTCGAGCAGTTCTTC. This codes for CASSQELVWDKGLEQFF.

At least ten counts were recorded for this clonotype. V usage is TRBV20-1 and J usage is TRBJ1-5, with 9 bases matching TRBD1. Germline V gene sequence: CDR1 DFQATT, CDR2 SNEGSKA (reference sequence). Germline trimming cut 3 bases from V and 1 base from J; bases unmatched to any gene: 13. There are 18 residues in the CDR3. CDR3 sequence reads: CSASPYRGQGVSNQPQHF. CDR3 bases: TGCAGTGCTAGTCCCTATAGGGGACAGGGAGTGAGCAATCAGCCCCAGCATTTT.